This passage covers 25 T cell receptor beta chains from one sample sequenced in a study of blood T cell repertoires in COVID-19. The assay was immunoSEQ multiplex PCR, and TCRdb's table has in-frame clones only and misses some. Here the sample spans approximately 140,000 clones, about 85% being singletons. Sequences were obtained from peripheral blood. The receptor set was obtained from a human donor with COVID-19, enrolled during active disease. The donor label of this sample is uncertain.

The V gene is TRBV7-2, the J gene TRBJ2-7; 7 nucleotides agree with TRBD1. The CDR3 extends over 13 amino acids. V lost 4 bases and J lost 2; bases outside the gene matches: 2. The germline CDR1 and CDR2 sequences are SGHTA and FQGNSA. DNA for the CDR3: TGTGCCAGCAGCTACAGGGGCCCCTACGAGCAGTACTTC. Its translation: CASSYRGPYEQYF.

The chain recombines TRBV10-3 with TRBJ2-7; 11 nucleotides match TRBD2. Germline CDR1 ENHRY, CDR2 SYGVKD. V shed 3 bases and J 0 bases; nucleotides not matched to a gene: 10. This CDR3 region has 18 residues. The CDR3 region has the DNA TGTGCCATCAGTGAAGGACTAGCGGGTAACCTCGCCTCCTACGAGCAGTACTTC. It translates to CAISEGLAGNLASYEQYF.

The chain is built from TRBV24-1 and TRBJ2-3; D might be TRBD1 (6 bases). Trimming left V 1 base short and J 1 base short, with 11 bases between. CDR3 length: 16 amino acids. Germline V gene lookup returns CDR1 KGHDR and CDR2 SFDVKD. The CDR3, as DNA: TGTGCCACCAGTGATTTCTGGGGGCCTCGCACAGATACGCAGTATTTT. Translating it yields CATSDFWGPRTDTQYF.

The chain employs TRBV20-1 and TRBJ1-3; the D gene is possibly TRBD1 (5 bases). The CDR3 contains 11 residues. Between the trimmed V and J ends, which lost 1 base and 11 bases, there was a span of 9 bases. CDR1 is DFQATT, CDR2 SNEGSKA, per germline (reference sequence). DNA for the CDR3: TGCAGTGCTAGAGTGGGGGGGGCCATATATTTT. Its translation: CSARVGGAIYF.

V and J are TRBV19 and TRBJ1-2; 9 bases agree with TRBD1. The germline CDR1 and CDR2 sequences are LNHDA and SQIVND (reference sequence). The junction had 4 bases not matched to a gene; V was cut back by 5 bases and J by 6 bases. The CDR3 consists of 13 residues. The CDR3 protein is CASSGTGGHGYTF. Written as DNA, the CDR3 is TGTGCCAGTAGTGGAACAGGGGGCCATGGCTACACCTTC.

J is TRBJ2-1 and V is TRBV10-1; the match to TRBD2 covers 8 bases. Germline V CDR1 and CDR2: WNHNN, SYGVQD (reference sequence). After removal of 2 bases from V and 6 bases from J, the junction contained 9 bases not matched to a gene. There are 16 residues in the CDR3. CDR3 nucleotides: TGCGCCAGCAGTGAGAGTCGGGGGGGCCCGAGCAATGAGCAGTTCTTC. Translating gives CASSESRGGPSNEQFF.

This sequence joins TRBV19 and TRBJ1-2, with D maybe TRBD1 (6 bases). Trimming removed 6 bases from V and 4 bases from J, with 21 bases in between. Germline V gene lookup returns CDR1 LNHDA and CDR2 SQIVND (reference sequence). The CDR3 extends over 16 amino acids. CDR3 sequence (DNA): TGTGCCAGTAGGGCCTCAGGACAGCCCGCGCGCTATGGCTACACCTTC. Amino acid sequence: CASRASGQPARYGYTF.

CDR3 loop: CASSLTGGGSEAFF. CDR3 in DNA: TGTGCCAGCAGCCTTACAGGGGGCGGGAGTGAAGCTTTCTTT. This chain connects TRBV3-1 (or the pseudogene TRBV3-2) to TRBJ1-1, with 9 positions matching TRBD1. In germline, CDR1 is LGHDT, CDR2 YNNKEL (reference sequence). CDR3 length: 14 amino acids. J lost 7 bases, V lost 4 bases, and 7 bases had no gene match.

In DNA, the CDR3 is TGCGCCAGCAGCTCCCGGAGCGGGGGGGCCCATGAGCAGTTCTTC. It codes for CASSSRSGGAHEQFF. The gene calls are TRBV5-1 and TRBJ2-1; 10 bases align to TRBD2. Looked up from germline, CDR1 is SGHRS and CDR2 is YFSETQ. V lost 3 bases and J lost 8; bases outside the gene matches: 8. The CDR3 spans 15 residues.

The V call is TRBV9, the J call TRBJ1-3, with TRBD1 matching over 9 bases. J lost 3 bases, V lost 3 bases, and 7 bases had no gene match. The CDR3 contains 16 residues. Germline assignment: CDR1 SGDLS and CDR2 YYNGEE. The CDR3 loop is CASSATGGESGNTIYF. The CDR3 region has the DNA TGTGCCAGCAGCGCTACAGGGGGCGAAAGTGGAAACACCATATATTTT.

The J gene is TRBJ1-6, the V gene TRBV9, with 7 bases fitting TRBD1. Germline V CDR1 and CDR2: SGDLS, YYNGEE. Trimming took 4 bases from V and 9 from J; bases not matched to a gene: 13. This CDR3 contains 16 residues. CDR3 nucleotides: TGTGCCAGCAGCTCCTCCAACCCAGGGGGTCGTTCACCCCTCCACTTT. Amino acids: CASSSSNPGGRSPLHF.

The rearrangement uses TRBV27 and TRBJ1-2, with a weak D call TRBD1 (6 bases). Germline CDR1 MNHEY, CDR2 SMNVEV (reference sequence). The CDR3 contains 15 residues. Trimming left V 1 base short and J 4 bases short, with 13 bases between. CDR3 sequence: CASSLYQGRGYGYTF. The CDR3 DNA sequence: TGTGCCAGCAGTTTATATCAGGGGAGGGGCTATGGCTACACCTTC.

The chain carries TRBV30 and TRBJ1-5; no definite D call. This CDR3 is built from 13 residues. V dropped 1 base and J dropped 1 base, with 5 bases sitting between them. Germline V gene data show CDR1 as GTSNPN and CDR2 as SVGIG (reference sequence). CDR3: CAWSGGSNQPQHF. The CDR3 DNA follows: TGTGCCTGGAGTGGAGGGAGCAATCAGCCCCAGCATTTT.

This clone appeared once. The chain is built from TRBV6-5 and TRBJ1-2; 7 nucleotides match TRBD1. The CDR3 spans 14 residues. V was pared by 8 bases and J by 4 bases, with 10 bases of the junction left unmatched. Germline CDR1 is MNHEY and CDR2 is SVGAGI. CDR3 residues: CASGKNRDSYGYTF. Written as DNA, the CDR3 is TGTGCCAGCGGAAAAAATCGGGACAGCTATGGCTACACCTTC.

For the CDR3, the DNA is TGCGCCAGCAGCTTGGCCGGCAGGGGGAGCGGCTACACCTTC. This codes for CASSLAGRGSGYTF. This chain uses TRBV5-1 with TRBJ1-2; 7 bases align to TRBD1. The V and J ends lost 0 bases and 8 bases, in that order; junction bases with no gene match: 7. The CDR3 is 14 amino acids. Germline lookup yields CDR1 SGHRS and CDR2 YFSETQ.

This sequence joins TRBV12-5 and TRBJ1-1; a possible D gene is TRBD1 (5 bases). Between the trimmed V and J ends, which lost 6 bases and 7 bases, there was a span of 18 bases. CDR3 length: 14 residues. Germline V CDR1 and CDR2: LGHNT, FRNRAP. This CDR3 reads CASGPSVGHNEAFF. DNA for the CDR3: TGTGCTAGTGGCCCTTCGGTGGGGCACAATGAAGCTTTCTTT.

The chain has TRBV4-1 and TRBJ2-7; D is perhaps TRBD2 (5 bases). The CDR3 sequence is 15 residues long. The V end lost 5 bases, the J end lost 0 bases, and 14 bases lay between the germline ends. CDR1 MGHRA and CDR2 YSYEKL come from the germline V gene. DNA of the CDR3: TGCGCCAGCAGCTATACGAGCGGTTACTCCTACGAGCAGTACTTC. Encoded protein: CASSYTSGYSYEQYF.

The chain couples TRBV7-9 to TRBJ1-3; possibly TRBD1 for D (5 bases). V was cut by 6 bases and J by 9 bases, with 12 bases left in between. CDR1 SEHNR and CDR2 FQNEAQ come from the germline V gene (reference sequence). This CDR3 comprises 12 residues. CDR3 protein: CASRTQEGTIYF. CDR3 nucleotide sequence: TGTGCCAGCAGGACACAGGAAGGCACCATATATTTT.

The V call is TRBV19, the J call TRBJ2-1, with 7 bases matching TRBD2. J was trimmed by 1 base and V by 5 bases; bases with no gene match: 8. There are 16 residues in the CDR3. Germline V gives CDR1 LNHDA, CDR2 SQIVND (reference sequence). CDR3: CASSLSGAHSYNEQFF. For the CDR3, the DNA is TGTGCCAGTAGTTTAAGCGGGGCTCATTCCTACAATGAGCAGTTCTTC.

The chain combines TRBV2 with TRBJ2-2; D may be TRBD1 (6 bases). Per germline, CDR1 SNHLY and CDR2 FYNNEI. The V end was cut by 6 bases, the J end by 2 bases, with 16 bases between. The CDR3 has 16 amino acids. Written as DNA, the CDR3 is TGTGCCAGCAGCGAAACCAGGGGTCACAACACCGGGGAGCTGTTTTTT. Residues: CASSETRGHNTGELFF.

This chain joins TRBV12-3 or TRBV12-4 and TRBJ2-7; 7 positions agree with TRBD2. Trimming took 1 base from V and 12 from J; bases not matched to a gene: 3. CDR3 length: 11 amino acids. CDR3 coding DNA: TGTGCCAGCAGTTTAGGGGAGGGGCCGTACTTC. This translates into CASSLGEGPYF.

The rearrangement links TRBV2 to TRBJ1-2, with 7 bases matching TRBD1. The CDR3 spans 15 residues. CDR1 is SNHLY and CDR2 is FYNNEI in the germline V gene. V dropped 0 bases and J dropped 0; count of bases not matched to a gene: 1. For the CDR3, the DNA is TGTGCCAGCAGTGAAGCGACAGGGACTAACTATGGCTACACCTTC. This gives the protein CASSEATGTNYGYTF.

There are a few counts of this clone. The V gene is TRBV25-1, the J gene TRBJ1-6; 8 bases match TRBD1. The J segment lost 3 bases and the V segment lost 4 bases, leaving 8 bases of the junction unmatched. This CDR3 is built from 17 residues. Germline V gene data show CDR1 as MGHDK and CDR2 as SYGVNS. CDR3 region: CASSGDRKTYYNSPLHF. The CDR3 DNA follows: TGTGCCAGCAGTGGGGACAGGAAGACCTACTATAATTCACCCCTCCACTTT.

The rearrangement uses TRBV3-1 (or the pseudogene TRBV3-2) and TRBJ2-7, with 8 bases fitting TRBD1. Germline values: CDR1 LGHDT, CDR2 YNNKEL (reference sequence). The CDR3 runs to 13 residues. V shed 1 base and J 6 bases; nucleotides not matched to a gene: 2. CDR3 DNA: TGTGCCAGCAGCCAAGTGACAGGGGTCGAGCAGTACTTC. This translates into CASSQVTGVEQYF.

The chain is built from TRBV3-1 (or the pseudogene TRBV3-2) and TRBJ2-6, with 9 bases that match TRBD2. Trimming cost V 2 bases and J 0 bases; bases outside gene matches: 8. Per germline, CDR1 LGHDT and CDR2 YNNKEL (reference sequence). This CDR3 region has 19 residues. The CDR3: CASSQNGERGASGANVLTF. The CDR3 DNA reads as TGTGCCAGCAGCCAAAATGGTGAGCGGGGGGCCTCTGGGGCCAACGTCCTGACTTTC.